Presented here are 4 T cell receptor beta chains from one specimen sequenced in a study of T cell responses to AZD1222 COVID-19 vaccine. TCRdb keeps only in-frame clones here, not all; method: immunoSEQ multiplex PCR. The sample shows 140,000 to 150,000 clones, 86% of them seen only once. This specimen was peripheral blood, taken 28 days after the second AZD1222 dose. These receptors originate from an adult who received the AZD1222 COVID-19 vaccine.

This clone was seen only a few times. This chain uses TRBV18 with TRBJ1-6; D might be TRBD1 (5 bases). Germline V gene lookup returns CDR1 KGHSH and CDR2 LQKENI. V was clipped by 8 bases and J by 9 bases, with 14 bases between them. This CDR3 spans 13 amino acids. The CDR3 region has the DNA TGTGCCAGCGCCCGGGGCTCCGGTTCACCCCTCCACTTT. Its protein product is CASARGSGSPLHF.

The chain is built from TRBV28 and TRBJ2-2; D might be TRBD1 or TRBD2, each matching 6 bases. Trimming removed 4 bases from V and 0 bases from J, with 18 bases in between. The V gene's germline CDR1 is MDHEN and CDR2 SYDVKM. This CDR3 has 18 amino acids. The CDR3 here is CASSSDRWGASNTGELFF. CDR3 in DNA: TGTGCCAGCAGTTCCGATAGGTGGGGGGCCTCGAACACCGGGGAGCTGTTTTTT.

This clone was detected only a few times. The chain links TRBV27 to TRBJ2-2; D unclear. Between the trimmed V and J ends, which lost 6 bases and 7 bases, there was a span of 9 bases. The CDR3 is 12 residues long. Per germline, CDR1 MNHEY and CDR2 SMNVEV (reference sequence). The CDR3 nucleotides are TGTGCCAGCAGCCTCCTCGGCGGGGAGCTGTTTTTT. Its translation is CASSLLGGELFF.

This clone was picked up one time. The chain is built from TRBV10-1 and TRBJ1-6; D remains ambiguous. CDR3 length equals 13 residues. Germline CDR1 reads WNHNN; CDR2 reads SYGVQD (reference sequence). Trimming removed 6 bases from V and 8 bases from J, with 11 bases in between. DNA for the CDR3: TGCGCCAGCAGGGGATTCTGGGATTCACCCCTCCACTTT. It is translated as CASRGFWDSPLHF.